These T cell receptor beta chains were read from a single sample in a study of neurological immune-mediated disorders. Each CDR3 protein gets one entry after TCRdb re-called the 5' RACE reads with MiXCR. The table shows about 59,000 distinct CDR3 sequences, with 9.5% to 15% occurring only once. Sample: PBMCs. These TCRs come from an older woman with HTLV-1-associated myelopathy (HAM/TSP). Each CDR3 is given with its conserved first and last residue. D genes are given only for firm matches. Only part of the rows carry a size: once, few, many, or a class if the clone is expanded.

TRBJ2-3	TRBD2	many	TRBV4-1	TGCGCCCAGGGGAGCGGGAGACACACCGGCACAGATACGCAGTATTTT	CAQGSGRHTGTDTQYF
TRBJ2-2	TRBD2	many	TRBV3-1	TGTGCCAGCAGCCAAGAGAGACTAGCGGGAACCGGGGAGCTGTTTTTT	CASSQERLAGTGELFF
TRBJ2-3	-	many	TRBV7-2	TGTGCCAGCAGCTTATTCGGGGAGAACACAGATACGCAGTATTTT	CASSLFGENTDTQYF
TRBJ2-5	TRBD2	many	TRBV3-1	TGTGCCAGCAGCCCGGGGGGATGGGGGTCTCCCGCCCAAGAGACCCAGTACTTC	CASSPGGWGSPAQETQYF
TRBJ2-5	-	many	TRBV29-1	TGCAGCGTTGAGTGGGGCGCGGAGACCCAGTACTTC	CSVEWGAETQYF
TRBJ2-7	TRBD2	many	TRBV5-4	TGTGCCAGCAGCCCGGGACTAGCGGGAAACTACGAGCAGTACTTC	CASSPGLAGNYEQYF
TRBJ2-1	TRBD2	many	TRBV10-3	TGTGCCATCAGTGAGGCGGGGGACGAGCAGTTCTTC	CAISEAGDEQFF
TRBJ2-3	-	many	TRBV7-9	TGTGCCAGCAGCCCCTTGGCGCCCGGGGGTGCAGATACGCAGTATTTT	CASSPLAPGGADTQYF
TRBJ2-7	TRBD1	many	TRBV5-1	TGCGCCAGCAGCGGCGGGACAGGGTTCGAGCAGTACTTC	CASSGGTGFEQYF
TRBJ2-5	-	many	TRBV5-1	TGCGCCAGCAGCTTGTGGGGCGGTAAAGAGACCCAGTACTTC	CASSLWGGKETQYF
TRBJ2-5	-	many	TRBV10-3	TGTGCCATCAGTCCCCAGGCTCTACGAGGGACCCAGTACTTC	CAISPQALRGTQYF
TRBJ1-2	-	many	TRBV3-1	TGTGCCAGCAGCCAAGGCTGGGCTCCTTTCTATGGCTACACCTTC	CASSQGWAPFYGYTF
TRBJ1-2	-	many	TRBV10-3	TGTGCCATCAGTGACCTTGCTAACTATGGCTACACCTTC	CAISDLANYGYTF
TRBJ2-7	-	many	TRBV28	TGTGCCAGCAGTTTATGGCAGGGTAGTTACGAGCAGTACTTC	CASSLWQGSYEQYF
TRBJ2-7	-	-	TRBV6-7	TGTGCCAGCAGTTACCGGCGTACCTACGAGCAGTACTTC	CASSYRRTYEQYF